This TCR beta chain was identified in a study of T cell responses to AZD1222 COVID-19 vaccine. Study-wide results and caveats: The number of AZD1222 recipients seropositive at baseline was only 5 to 7. The sample set comprised mostly white British donors with more females, and clonal diversity was possibly underestimated.

Comment on this clone: As yet, its antigen is unknown.

Pooled samples include second doses given at about 4 or 12 weeks. TCRdb's table, derived via immunoSEQ multiplex PCR, lists solely in-frame clones and lacks some. The table includes some 160,000 clones, 70% to 90% detected once. The CDR3 contains 14 residues. The V end was cut by 3 bases, the J end by 7 bases, with 13 bases between. Germline V gene sequence: CDR1 MNHNS, CDR2 SASEGT. The sample consisted of peripheral blood, taken 28 days after the second AZD1222 dose. The clonotype comes from an adult who received the AZD1222 COVID-19 vaccine. The rearrangement uses TRBV6-1 and TRBJ2-1; the D is unclear. DNA for the CDR3: TGTGCCAGCAGTGATGAAGGGATGGATAATGAGCAGTTCTTC. This codes for CASSDEGMDNEQFF.